This passage covers 12 T cell receptor beta chains from one sample sequenced in a study of T cell responses to AZD1222 COVID-19 vaccine. Assay: immunoSEQ multiplex PCR; the TCRdb copy retains only in-frame clones and omits some. The profile shows 150,000 to 180,000 clones, 90% to 95% of them singletons. The specimen was peripheral blood, collected 28 days after the second AZD1222 dose. The receptors originated from an adult who received the AZD1222 COVID-19 vaccine.

The chain is built from TRBV7-8 and TRBJ2-3; 10 bases line up with TRBD2. The CDR3 is made up of 16 amino acids. The V and J ends lost 3 bases and 6 bases, in that order; junction bases with no gene match: 9. The V gene's germline CDR1 is SGHVS and CDR2 FQNEAQ. The CDR3 DNA reads as TGTGCCAGCAGCTTCGGGACTAGCGAAACGGGGGATACGCAGTATTTT. Translation gives CASSFGTSETGDTQYF.

The table lists this clone with a few counts. The V and J genes are TRBV30 and TRBJ1-1; D remains ambiguous. V was cut by 0 bases and J by 1 base, with 9 bases left in between. Germline CDR1 reads GTSNPN; CDR2 reads SVGIG (reference sequence). This CDR3 contains 14 residues. CDR3: CAWSVMVGNTEAFF. In DNA, the CDR3 is TGTGCCTGGAGTGTAATGGTCGGGAACACTGAAGCTTTCTTT.

This chain joins TRBV5-1 and TRBJ1-5; D is undetermined. The CDR3 has 13 residues. Germline V gene sequence: CDR1 SGHRS, CDR2 YFSETQ. Trimming shortened V by 4 bases and J by 9 bases, and 14 bases separated the two germline ends. The CDR3 here is CASSVTGGRPQHF. CDR3 nucleotides: TGCGCCAGCAGCGTGACCGGAGGTAGGCCCCAGCATTTT.

J is TRBJ1-2 and V is TRBV2; D call uncertain. Per the germline V gene, CDR1 is SNHLY and CDR2 is FYNNEI. Between the trimmed V and J ends, which lost 6 bases and 1 base, there was a span of 9 bases. This CDR3 has 13 residues. CDR3 sequence reads: CASRVSFNYGYTF. The CDR3 region has the DNA TGTGCCAGCAGAGTGTCTTTTAACTATGGCTACACCTTC.

The chain carries TRBV14 and TRBJ1-2, with D perhaps TRBD1 (5 bases). The CDR3 spans 13 residues. V was cut by 2 bases and J by 4 bases, with 8 bases left in between. Germline V gives CDR1 SGHDN, CDR2 FVKESK. In DNA form, the CDR3 reads TGTGCCAGCAGCCAATCAGGGATCTATGGCTACACCTTC. Translating it yields CASSQSGIYGYTF.

The CDR3 DNA reads TGTGCCAGCAGCCGCATGGCTAGCGGGGGGGCATACAGACAAGAGACCCAGTACTTC. It yields the protein CASSRMASGGAYRQETQYF. The chain recombines TRBV7-2 with TRBJ2-5; 12 bases agree with TRBD2. The ends lost 5 bases at V and 2 bases at J; junction bases unmatched: 15. This CDR3 spans 19 amino acids. CDR1 is SGHTA, CDR2 FQGNSA, per germline.

The rearrangement joins TRBV6-5 to TRBJ2-3; 8 positions agree with TRBD1. Germline assignment: CDR1 MNHEY and CDR2 SVGAGI. The CDR3 is 15 amino acids. The trim removed 9 bases at V and 4 bases at J, leaving 12 bases unmatched. In nucleotides, the CDR3 is TGTGCCAGTCAAACCCGGGACAGGCGCTCAGATACGCAGTATTTT. Its translation is CASQTRDRRSDTQYF.

The chain is built from TRBV9 and TRBJ1-2; possible D gene TRBD1, 5 bases. Trimming stripped 3 bases from V and 1 base from J, with 10 bases between. The CDR3 is made up of 14 amino acids. Germline V gene lookup returns CDR1 SGDLS and CDR2 YYNGEE. The CDR3 loop is CASSGRGLNYGYTF. The CDR3 nucleotides are TGTGCCAGCAGCGGTCGGGGACTTAACTATGGCTACACCTTC.

This clone has only a few counts. The chain links TRBV29-1 to TRBJ2-1; D ambiguous. Germline values: CDR1 SQVTM, CDR2 ANQGSEA. Trimming took off 4 bases at V and 9 bases at J, with 4 bases between the two ends. There are 9 residues in the CDR3. This CDR3 is CSVGGEQFF. DNA for the CDR3: TGCAGCGTTGGGGGTGAGCAGTTCTTC.

The rearrangement joins TRBV5-5 to TRBJ1-2; the match to TRBD1 covers 10 bases. With 4 bases clipped from V and 8 bases from J, the junction kept 14 bases outside the gene matches. The CDR3 extends over 16 amino acids. Germline CDR1 reads SGHKS; CDR2 reads YYEKEE (reference sequence). This CDR3 reads CASSPVNTGTGDGYTF. CDR3 nucleotides: TGTGCCAGCAGCCCCGTGAACACCGGGACAGGGGACGGCTACACCTTC.

The chain joins TRBV2 to TRBJ2-1; no clear D gene. Trimming took off 6 bases at V and 1 base at J, with 7 bases between the two ends. The CDR3 is 13 residues long. CDR1 and CDR2 from the germline V gene are SNHLY and FYNNEI. The DNA for the CDR3 is TGTGCCAGCAGGGACGGATCCTACAATGAGCAGTTCTTC. Protein sequence: CASRDGSYNEQFF.

This clone was counted once. The chain joins TRBV7-9 to TRBJ2-1, with TRBD2 matching 9 bases. CDR3 size: 15 residues. CDR1 and CDR2 from the germline V gene are SEHNR and FQNEAQ (reference sequence). Trimming cost V 5 bases and J 7 bases; bases outside gene matches: 9. CDR3 protein: CASSAGREGRNEQFF. CDR3 bases: TGTGCCAGCAGCGCGGGGCGGGAGGGTCGAAATGAGCAGTTCTTC.